These T cell receptor beta chains were read from a single sample in a study of breast tumors, draining lymph nodes, adjacent tissues. TCRdb re-called the multiplex PCR reads with MiXCR, one entry per CDR3 protein. The sample has about 230,000 distinct CDR3 sequences, roughly 32% seen once. The material sequenced was axillary lymph node tissue. These receptors were collected from a female donor with breast cancer. Some clones in this sample may be carry-over from other donors' samples. Both conserved end residues are part of each CDR3. A D gene is named only where the DNA matches it firmly. Clone size is stated in some rows and not others, as once, few, many or a class when expanded.

clone size | CDR3 length | J gene | D gene | V gene | CDR3 protein | CDR3 DNA
many | 15 | TRBJ2-2 | NA | TRBV5-1 | CASSLSQAGTGELFF | TGCGCCAGCAGCTTGTCCCAGGCAGGCACCGGGGAGCTGTTTTTT
many | 15 | TRBJ2-6 | NA | TRBV6-2/TRBV6-3 | CASSSPLSGANVLTF | TGTGCCAGCAGTTCACCTCTCTCTGGGGCCAACGTCCTGACTTTC
many | 16 | TRBJ2-3 | TRBD2 | TRBV20-1 | CSARPSWRENTDTQYF | TGCAGTGCTAGACCGTCGTGGCGGGAGAATACAGATACGCAGTATTTT
many | 14 | TRBJ2-7 | NA | TRBV6-1 | CASTVTGISYEQYF | TGTGCCAGCACTGTGACAGGAATCTCCTACGAGCAGTACTTC
once | 16 | TRBJ2-5 | TRBD2 | TRBV2 | CANQVSGGRAQETQYF | TGTGCCAATCAGGTTAGCGGGGGGAGAGCACAAGAGACCCAGTACTTC
NA | 14 | TRBJ2-1 | TRBD1 | TRBV2 | CASSGSGTGNEQFF | TGTGCCAGCAGCGGATCCGGGACAGGGAATGAGCAGTTCTTC
many | 14 | TRBJ2-2 | NA | TRBV6-1 | CASSGTANTGELFF | TGTGCCAGCAGTGGGACAGCCAACACCGGGGAGCTGTTTTTT
many | 19 | TRBJ2-5 | NA | TRBV7-8 | CASSSRSLPKTYIQETQYF | TGTGCCAGCAGCTCCCGGTCGCTCCCCAAAACCTATATACAAGAGACCCAGTACTTC
many | 14 | TRBJ2-3 | NA | TRBV30 | CAWSDGGRTDTQYF | TGTGCCTGGAGTGACGGGGGGCGCACAGATACGCAGTATTTT
many | 14 | TRBJ1-5 | NA | TRBV19 | CASSITGRNQPQHF | TGTGCCAGTAGTATCACAGGGCGCAATCAGCCCCAGCATTTT
NA | 9 | TRBJ1-2 | NA | TRBV7-2 | CATGSGYTF | TGTGCCACAGGGAGCGGCTACACCTTC
NA | 17 | TRBJ2-3 | TRBD2 | TRBV20-1 | CSARSGGSKAGTDTQYF | TGCAGTGCTAGGTCGGGCGGGAGTAAGGCCGGCACAGATACGCAGTATTTT
NA | 15 | TRBJ2-5 | TRBD1 | TRBV7-2 | CASKPGTGFQGTQYF | TGTGCCAGCAAACCCGGGACAGGATTCCAAGGGACCCAGTACTTC
NA | 14 | TRBJ1-1 | NA | TRBV7-9 | CASSPILQGFEAFF | TGTGCCAGCAGCCCAATCCTTCAGGGGTTTGAAGCTTTCTTT
once | 17 | TRBJ2-3 | TRBD2 | TRBV7-3 | CASSFGTSGRAGDTQYF | TGTGCCAGCAGCTTCGGGACTAGCGGGAGGGCAGGGGATACGCAGTATTTT
many | 15 | TRBJ2-3 | NA | TRBV19 | CASMALWTSTDTQYF | TGTGCCAGTATGGCCCTGTGGACTAGCACAGATACGCAGTATTTT
few | 17 | TRBJ2-2 | TRBD2 | TRBV4-3 | CASSQGPGGGGTGELFF | TGCGCCAGCAGCCAAGGACCGGGCGGGGGTGGGACCGGGGAGCTGTTTTTT
many | 13 | TRBJ2-5 | NA | TRBV19 | CATRRAVQETQYF | TGTGCCACCAGGAGGGCAGTCCAAGAGACCCAGTACTTC
NA | 14 | TRBJ1-4 | NA | TRBV2 | CASSGTATNEKLFF | TGTGCCAGCAGTGGGACGGCAACTAATGAAAAACTGTTTTTT
many | 12 | TRBJ2-1 | NA | TRBV19 | CASSIAGSGEFF | TGTGCCAGTAGTATAGCAGGGTCGGGGGAGTTCTTC
many | 15 | TRBJ1-6 | TRBD1 | TRBV5-6 | CASSTSDRGDSPLHF | TGTGCCAGCAGCACCTCGGACAGGGGAGATTCACCCCTCCACTTT
many | 16 | TRBJ1-4 | NA | TRBV5-6 | CASSLANRATNEKLFF | TGTGCCAGCAGCTTGGCCAATCGTGCAACTAATGAAAAACTGTTTTTT
many | 16 | TRBJ2-1 | NA | TRBV9 | CASSVGDLTSYNEQFF | TGTGCCAGCAGCGTCGGGGACTTGACCTCCTACAATGAGCAGTTCTTC
NA | 16 | TRBJ2-5 | TRBD2 | TRBV12-3/TRBV12-4 | CASSLGRGVNWETQYF | TGTGCCAGCAGTTTAGGACGGGGGGTTAATTGGGAGACCCAGTACTTC
many | 15 | TRBJ2-6 | NA | TRBV30 | CAWSEDATGANVLTF | TGTGCCTGGAGTGAAGACGCAACTGGGGCCAACGTCCTGACTTTC
many | 14 | TRBJ1-5 | TRBD1 | TRBV12-3/TRBV12-4 | CASSLETGGQPQHF | TGTGCCAGCAGTTTAGAGACAGGGGGACAGCCCCAGCATTTT
many | 16 | TRBJ2-1 | NA | TRBV20-1 | CSASPTWRRSYNEQFF | TGCAGTGCTAGCCCCACCTGGCGGCGCTCCTACAATGAGCAGTTCTTC